What follows are 8 T cell receptor beta chains derived from one specimen sequenced in a study of cytomegalovirus exposure and HLA in healthy donors. Amplification used 60 Vbeta primers and 13 Jbeta primers. Produced via immunoSEQ multiplex PCR; TCRdb's table is partial and in-frame only. The data show 90,000 to 110,000 clones, about 81% seen once. Material for sequencing was PBMCs. The receptors here all came from a young man in good health and CMV-seronegative.

The CDR3 sequence: CASSSTSGGETQYF. CDR3 DNA: TGTGCCAGCAGCTCAACTAGCGGGGGAGAGACCCAGTACTTC. The chain links TRBV5-6 to TRBJ2-5; 11 bases map to TRBD2. Germline CDR1 SGHDT, CDR2 YYEEEE. Unmatched junction bases numbered 2, after V lost 3 bases and J lost 4 bases. This CDR3 is 14 amino acids long.

This clone turned up a few times. The V gene is TRBV9, the J gene TRBJ1-5; possibly TRBD1 for D (5 bases). Germline lookup yields CDR1 SGDLS and CDR2 YYNGEE. The CDR3 length is 15 residues. Trimming cost V 0 bases and J 4 bases, with 11 bases left between them. CDR3 in amino acids: CASSVDGEGNQPQHF. The DNA of the CDR3 is TGTGCCAGCAGCGTAGATGGGGAGGGGAATCAGCCCCAGCATTTT.

V and J are TRBV5-1 and TRBJ2-2, with 11 bases lining up with TRBD2. Germline assignment: CDR1 SGHRS and CDR2 YFSETQ. The CDR3 loop spans 19 amino acids. The trim removed 4 bases at V and 3 bases at J, leaving 14 bases unmatched. DNA for the CDR3: TGCGCCAGCAGCGTAAGGACTAGCGGGTCGGGGGTGTACACCGGGGAGCTGTTTTTT. Protein product: CASSVRTSGSGVYTGELFF.

The V gene is TRBV6-5, the J gene TRBJ2-1, with 8 bases aligning to TRBD1. The CDR3 extends over 15 amino acids. V lost 0 bases, J lost 2 bases, and 0 bases stayed unmatched. CDR1 is MNHEY, CDR2 SVGAGI, per germline. The CDR3 bases are TGTGCCAGCAGTTACTCGGGACAGGCCTACAATGAGCAGTTCTTC. Translating gives CASSYSGQAYNEQFF.

The chain carries TRBV6-1 and TRBJ1-2; 10 bases align to TRBD1. V shed 6 bases and J 6 bases; nucleotides not matched to a gene: 7. Germline V gene data show CDR1 as MNHNS and CDR2 as SASEGT. The CDR3 is made up of 14 amino acids. The CDR3 DNA is TGTGCCAGCAGATTCAGACAGGGGGCGGATGGCTACACCTTC. This codes for CASRFRQGADGYTF.

This clone was seen only once. V is TRBV29-1 and J is TRBJ1-1, with D unclear. Trimming left V 7 bases short and J 0 bases short, with 6 bases between. The CDR3 covers 11 residues. Germline CDR1 SQVTM, CDR2 ANQGSEA. Here the CDR3 reads CSAQLNTEAFF. The CDR3 DNA follows: TGCAGCGCCCAATTGAACACTGAAGCTTTCTTT.

This chain uses TRBV19 with TRBJ1-6; 7 positions agree with TRBD1. Germline V gene lookup returns CDR1 LNHDA and CDR2 SQIVND (reference sequence). The CDR3 runs to 16 residues. J gave up 9 bases and V 2 bases, and 10 bases lay outside the gene matches. The CDR3 sequence is CASSIRMIDRASPLHF. The CDR3 bases are TGTGCCAGTAGTATACGAATGATTGACAGGGCTTCACCCCTCCACTTT.

The chain's CDR3 is CASSRSGNLEQYF. In DNA, the CDR3 is TGTGCCAGCAGCCGTAGCGGAAACCTGGAGCAGTACTTC. The rearrangement uses TRBV6-5 and TRBJ2-5, with a possible D match to TRBD2 (6 bases). CDR3 length equals 13 residues. Germline V gene data show CDR1 as MNHEY and CDR2 as SVGAGI. V dropped 6 bases and J dropped 11 bases, with 19 bases sitting between them.